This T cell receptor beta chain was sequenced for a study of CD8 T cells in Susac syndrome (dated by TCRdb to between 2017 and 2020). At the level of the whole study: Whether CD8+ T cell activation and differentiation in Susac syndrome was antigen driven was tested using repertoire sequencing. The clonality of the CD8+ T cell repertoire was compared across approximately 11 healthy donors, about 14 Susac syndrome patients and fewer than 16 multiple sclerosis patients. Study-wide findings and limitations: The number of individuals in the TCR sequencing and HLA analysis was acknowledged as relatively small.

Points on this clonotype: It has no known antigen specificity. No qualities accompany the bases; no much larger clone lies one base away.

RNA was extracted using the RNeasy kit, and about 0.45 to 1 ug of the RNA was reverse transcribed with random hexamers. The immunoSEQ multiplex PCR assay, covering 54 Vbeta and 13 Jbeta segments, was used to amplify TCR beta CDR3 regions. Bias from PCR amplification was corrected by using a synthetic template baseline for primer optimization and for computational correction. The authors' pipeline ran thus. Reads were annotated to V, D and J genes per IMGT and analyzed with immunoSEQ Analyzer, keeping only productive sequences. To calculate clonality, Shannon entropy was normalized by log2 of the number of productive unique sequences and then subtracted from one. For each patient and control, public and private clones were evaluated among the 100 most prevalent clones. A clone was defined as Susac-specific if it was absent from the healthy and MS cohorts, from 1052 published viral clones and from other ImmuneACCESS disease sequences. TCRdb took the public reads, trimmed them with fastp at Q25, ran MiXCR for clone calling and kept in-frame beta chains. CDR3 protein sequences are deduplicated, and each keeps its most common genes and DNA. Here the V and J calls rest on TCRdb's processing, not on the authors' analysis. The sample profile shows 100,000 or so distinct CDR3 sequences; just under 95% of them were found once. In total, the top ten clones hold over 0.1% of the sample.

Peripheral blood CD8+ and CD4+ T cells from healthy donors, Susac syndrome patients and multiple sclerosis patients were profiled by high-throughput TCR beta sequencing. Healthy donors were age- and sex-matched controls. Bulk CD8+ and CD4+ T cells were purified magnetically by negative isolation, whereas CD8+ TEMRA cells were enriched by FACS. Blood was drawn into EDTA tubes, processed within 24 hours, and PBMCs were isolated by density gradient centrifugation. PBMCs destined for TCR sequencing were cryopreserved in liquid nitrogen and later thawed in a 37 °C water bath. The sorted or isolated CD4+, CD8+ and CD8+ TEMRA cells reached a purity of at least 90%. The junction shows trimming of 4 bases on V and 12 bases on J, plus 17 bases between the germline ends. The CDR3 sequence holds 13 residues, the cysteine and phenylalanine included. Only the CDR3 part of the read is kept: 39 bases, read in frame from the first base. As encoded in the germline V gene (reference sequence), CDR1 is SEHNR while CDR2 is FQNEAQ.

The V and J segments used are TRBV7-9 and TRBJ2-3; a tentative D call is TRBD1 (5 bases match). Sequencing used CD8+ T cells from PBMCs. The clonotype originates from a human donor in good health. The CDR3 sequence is CASSSAQGPPQYF. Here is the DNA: TGTGCCAGCAGCTCAGCCCAGGGCCCCCCCCAGTATTTT.